What follows are 15 T cell receptor beta chains derived from one specimen sequenced in a study of a mutant IDH1 vaccine in newly diagnosed glioma. The time point was: baseline, week 1 (first vaccination visit). The treatment was: pre-vaccination baseline after standard-of-care therapy. Clones were sequenced by immunoSEQ multiplex PCR, and TCRdb holds only the in-frame ones, with some missing. The repertoire has approximately 92,000 clones, under 90% of them found once; the top ten carry under 8%. Sequencing used PBMCs, obtained from a glioma patient treated with radiotherapy, temozolomide or both. The receptors were gathered from a woman between 50 and 59 years old with glioma.

The J gene is TRBJ2-6, the V gene TRBV28; 7 bases line up with TRBD1. Germline V gene lookup returns CDR1 MDHEN and CDR2 SYDVKM. The ends lost 9 bases at V and 0 bases at J; junction bases unmatched: 14. This CDR3 has 18 residues. CDR3 region: CASIPTGTEISGANVLTF. The DNA of the CDR3 is TGTGCCAGTATACCGACCGGGACAGAGATCTCTGGGGCCAACGTCCTGACTTTC.

In its sample, this clone was seen once. The chain is built from TRBV5-1 and TRBJ1-6; 7 bases match TRBD1. J gave up 6 bases and V 3 bases, and 9 bases lay outside the gene matches. Per germline, CDR1 SGHRS and CDR2 YFSETQ. The CDR3 loop spans 16 amino acids. The CDR3 DNA sequence: TGCGCCAGCAGCTGGGCTTCGCAGGGGGTTAATTCACCCCTCCACTTT. As protein: CASSWASQGVNSPLHF.

The chain recombines TRBV19 with TRBJ1-2; 7 bases fit TRBD1. Germline V gene lookup returns CDR1 LNHDA and CDR2 SQIVND (reference sequence). The CDR3 sequence is 13 residues long. V lost 7 bases and J lost 3; bases outside the gene matches: 5. The CDR3 here is CASKEQGDYGYTF. The DNA of the CDR3 is TGTGCCAGTAAAGAGCAGGGGGACTATGGCTACACCTTC.

The chain is built from TRBV4-2 and TRBJ1-1; possible D gene TRBD1, 5 bases. Germline V gene lookup returns CDR1 LGHNA and CDR2 YNFKEQ. The CDR3 consists of 15 residues. Trimming removed 0 bases at V and 5 bases at J, with 13 bases between. The CDR3 region has the DNA TGTGCCAGCAGCCAAGATAGGGGAGGGCGAACTGAAGCTTTCTTT. Residues: CASSQDRGGRTEAFF.

The V call is TRBV19, the J call TRBJ2-3, with 8 bases identical to TRBD2. Per the germline V gene, CDR1 is LNHDA and CDR2 is SQIVND (reference sequence). V lost 9 bases, J lost 4 bases, and 12 bases stayed unmatched. The CDR3 is 15 amino acids. CDR3 region: CASRTLAGGSDTQYF. Written as DNA, the CDR3 is TGTGCCAGCCGGACCCTAGCGGGCGGGTCAGATACGCAGTATTTT.

This clone was seen a few times. The sample contains more than one DNA sequence encoding this CDR3. CDR3 bases: TGTGCCAGCAGTGAAGCCGGGTTCCCCAATCAGCCCCAGCATTTT. It specifies CASSEAGFPNQPQHF. This rearrangement joins TRBV6-1 to TRBJ1-5; D ambiguous. Germline V CDR1 and CDR2: MNHNS, SASEGT. This CDR3 has 15 amino acids. The germline V and J ends were trimmed by 0 bases and 3 bases, with 9 bases remaining between them.

The genes are TRBV30 and TRBJ2-3, with unresolved D. The CDR3 has 16 amino acids. V lost 2 bases to trimming and J lost 1 base, with 16 bases between them. Germline lookup yields CDR1 GTSNPN and CDR2 SVGIG (reference sequence). DNA for the CDR3: TGTGCCTGGAGTAGGGCAGCCCTCGCCGGCACAGATACGCAGTATTTT. Its translation: CAWSRAALAGTDTQYF.

This chain joins TRBV21-1 and TRBJ1-2; the DNA was not used to check the table's D call, TRBD1. TRBV21-1 is recorded as a pseudogene. CDR3 length: 14 amino acids. The CDR3 DNA is TGTGCCAGCAGCCCCCGGGGTAGGGGGCATGGCTACACCTTC. Amino acids: CASSPRGRGHGYTF.

This sequence joins TRBV15 and TRBJ2-2, with D perhaps matching TRBD2 (5 bases). Trimming cost V 1 base and J 4 bases, with 7 bases left between them. The CDR3 has 14 amino acids. Germline-derived CDR1 and CDR2 are LNHNV and YYDKDF (reference sequence). CDR3 in amino acids: CATSRGRATGELFF. In DNA, the CDR3 is TGTGCCACCAGCAGAGGGCGGGCCACCGGGGAGCTGTTTTTT.

J is TRBJ2-7 and V is TRBV9; D not certain. Germline loops: CDR1 SGDLS, CDR2 YYNGEE. Trimming left V 1 base short and J 3 bases short, with 11 bases between. The CDR3 extends over 14 amino acids. The CDR3 spells CASSVRDGLYEQYF. DNA of the CDR3: TGTGCCAGCAGCGTAAGAGACGGTCTCTACGAGCAGTACTTC.

This clone showed up just a few times. V gene TRBV6-6 combines with J gene TRBJ1-5, with D hard to call. The CDR3 has 11 amino acids. The V end lost 6 bases, the J end lost 11 bases, and 11 bases lay between the germline ends. Germline V gene lookup returns CDR1 MNHNY and CDR2 SVGAGI (reference sequence). The CDR3 nucleotides read TGTGCCAGCAGCGGACCCGGGGCCCAGCATTTT. Translating gives CASSGPGAQHF.

This clone was detected only once. This chain connects TRBV6-1 to TRBJ1-5; tentatively, D is TRBD1 (5 bases). The CDR3 has 15 residues. Germline CDR1 reads MNHNS; CDR2 reads SASEGT. The V end lost 5 bases, the J end lost 11 bases, and 22 bases lay between the germline ends. CDR3 amino acids: CASSPLTGTFGAQHF. The CDR3 DNA reads TGTGCCAGCAGTCCTCTAACCGGGACCTTCGGGGCCCAGCATTTT.

The chain couples TRBV2 to TRBJ1-2; D might be TRBD1 (6 bases). The CDR3 extends over 13 amino acids. The V end lost 6 bases, the J end lost 5 bases, and 13 bases lay between the germline ends. CDR1 is SNHLY, CDR2 FYNNEI, per germline. The CDR3 DNA sequence: TGTGCCAGCAGGGAATCACAGGGTTATGGCTACACCTTC. Protein sequence: CASRESQGYGYTF. Full variable domain (rest looked up from reference TRBV2 and TRBJ1-2): EPEVTQTPSHQVTQMGQEVILRCVPISNHLYFYWYRQILGQKVEFLVSFYNNEISEKSEIFDDQFSVERPDGSNFTLKIRSTKLEDSAMYFCASRESQGYGYTFGSGTRLTVV.

This chain uses TRBV5-4 with TRBJ2-7; 12 nucleotides align to TRBD1. Germline lookup yields CDR1 SGHNT and CDR2 YYREEE (reference sequence). This CDR3 contains 14 residues. The junction had 6 bases not matched to a gene; V was cut back by 4 bases and J by 7 bases. The CDR3 sequence is CASSPGQGAKEQYF. Written as DNA, the CDR3 is TGTGCCAGCAGCCCGGGACAGGGGGCTAAAGAGCAGTACTTC.

The chain combines TRBV25-1 with TRBJ1-2; TRBD1 matches at 8 bases. The J segment lost 5 bases and the V segment lost 8 bases, leaving 1 base of the junction unmatched. Germline CDR1 reads MGHDK; CDR2 reads SYGVNS. This CDR3 is 11 amino acids long. For the CDR3, the DNA is TGTGCCAGCGGACAGGGTTATGGCTACACCTTC. This translates into CASGQGYGYTF.